This T cell receptor (beta chain) was documented in a study of cytomegalovirus exposure and HLA in healthy donors. About the research overall: An early data release held tens of millions of unique TCRs from HLA-typed donors.

General study points: According to a later analysis, donors in an Asian-associated ancestry cluster reportedly had fewer N-insertions than the roughly 670-donor mean. In an earlier analysis, in 540 or so donors, most V segments appeared productive either ~90% or ~30% of the time.

The PCR made use of 60 Vbeta and 13 Jbeta primers. Generated by immunoSEQ multiplex PCR, the TCRdb table keeps only in-frame clones and is missing some. Of about 130,000 clones detected, about 80% appear once; the ten largest clones hold approximately 2.1%. This CDR3 spans 15 amino acids. A word on this clone: Antigen unknown.

The receptor was isolated from a man aged 25 to 45 in good health and CMV-seronegative. The chain uses TRBV21-1 and TRBJ1-1; the table's TRBD1 call for D was not verified on the DNA. TRBV21-1 counts as a pseudogene. Sequenced: PBMCs. As DNA, the CDR3 is TGTGCCAGCAGCAAAGGGGCGCCGGCTTTGGCTGAAGCTTTCTTT. Its translation: CASSKGAPALAEAFF.